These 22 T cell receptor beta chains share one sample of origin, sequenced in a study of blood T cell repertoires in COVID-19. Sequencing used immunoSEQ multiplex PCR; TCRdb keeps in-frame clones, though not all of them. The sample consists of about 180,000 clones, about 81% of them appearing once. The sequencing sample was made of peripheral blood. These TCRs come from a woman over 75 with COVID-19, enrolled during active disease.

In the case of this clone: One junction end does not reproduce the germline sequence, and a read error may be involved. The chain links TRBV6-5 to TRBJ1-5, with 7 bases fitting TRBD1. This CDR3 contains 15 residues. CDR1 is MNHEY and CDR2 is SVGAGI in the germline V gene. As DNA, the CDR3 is TGTGCCAGCACTTACACAGGGGTTATCAATCAGCCCCAGCATTTT. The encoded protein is CASTYTGVINQPQHF.

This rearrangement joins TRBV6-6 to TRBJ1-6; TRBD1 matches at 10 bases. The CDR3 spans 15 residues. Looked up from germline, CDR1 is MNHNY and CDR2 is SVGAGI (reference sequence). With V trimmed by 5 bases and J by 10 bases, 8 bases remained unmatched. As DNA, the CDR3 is TGTGCCAGCAGTAACCGGGACAGGGGTGAATCACCCCTCCACTTT. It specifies CASSNRDRGESPLHF.

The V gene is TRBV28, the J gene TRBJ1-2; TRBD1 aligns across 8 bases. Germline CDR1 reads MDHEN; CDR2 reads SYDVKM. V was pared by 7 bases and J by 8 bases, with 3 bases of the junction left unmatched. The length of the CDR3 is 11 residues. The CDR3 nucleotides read TGTGCCAGCACACAGGGGGTAGGCTACACCTTC. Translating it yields CASTQGVGYTF.

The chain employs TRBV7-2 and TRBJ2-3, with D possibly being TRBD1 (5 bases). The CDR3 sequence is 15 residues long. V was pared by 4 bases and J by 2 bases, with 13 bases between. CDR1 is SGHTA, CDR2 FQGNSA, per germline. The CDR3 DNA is TGTGCCAGCAGCTCCTTGGGGCCGCACACAGATACGCAGTATTTT. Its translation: CASSSLGPHTDTQYF.

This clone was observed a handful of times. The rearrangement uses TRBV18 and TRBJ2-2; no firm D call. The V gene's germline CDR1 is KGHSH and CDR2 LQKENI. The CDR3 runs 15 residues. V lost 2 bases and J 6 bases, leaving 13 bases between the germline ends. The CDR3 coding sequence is TGTGCCAGCTCACCAGCGATCGATATGTCCGGGGAGCTGTTTTTT. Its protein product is CASSPAIDMSGELFF.

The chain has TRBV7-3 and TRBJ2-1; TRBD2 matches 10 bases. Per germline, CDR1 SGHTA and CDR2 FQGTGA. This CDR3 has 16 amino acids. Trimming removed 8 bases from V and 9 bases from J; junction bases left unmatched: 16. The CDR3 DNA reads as TGTGCCAGCGCCCCTCGCCCTAGCGGGGGAGCAGGTGAGCAGTTCTTC. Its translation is CASAPRPSGGAGEQFF.

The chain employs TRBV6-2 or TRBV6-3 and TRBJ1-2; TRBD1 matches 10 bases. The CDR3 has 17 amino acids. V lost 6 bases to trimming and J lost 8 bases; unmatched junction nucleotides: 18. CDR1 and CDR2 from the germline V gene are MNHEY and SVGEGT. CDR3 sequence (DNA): TGTGCCAGCAGCTCCCCTCACCGGACAGGGGGAGAGTACGGCTACACCTTC. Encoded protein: CASSSPHRTGGEYGYTF.

The DNA for the CDR3 is TGTGCCAGCAGCTTAGTTTCAGGGTCCGCCTATGGCTACACCTTC. Amino acid sequence: CASSLVSGSAYGYTF. The J gene is TRBJ1-2, the V gene TRBV7-2; tentative D call: TRBD1 (5 bases). In germline, CDR1 is SGHTA, CDR2 FQGNSA. CDR3 size: 15 residues. The V gene lost 1 base and the J gene lost 4 bases, with 13 bases spanning the gap.

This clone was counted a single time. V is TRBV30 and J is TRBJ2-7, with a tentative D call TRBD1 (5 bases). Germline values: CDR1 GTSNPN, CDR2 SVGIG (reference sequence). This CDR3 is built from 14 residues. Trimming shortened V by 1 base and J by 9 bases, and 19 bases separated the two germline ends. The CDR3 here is CAWSGGHKGEGQYF. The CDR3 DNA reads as TGTGCCTGGAGTGGTGGACACAAGGGCGAAGGGCAGTACTTC.

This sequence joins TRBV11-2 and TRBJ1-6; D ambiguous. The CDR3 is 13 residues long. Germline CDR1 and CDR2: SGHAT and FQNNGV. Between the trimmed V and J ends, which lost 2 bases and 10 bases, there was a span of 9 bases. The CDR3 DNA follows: TGTGCCAGCAGCTTACGACTTGGATCACCCCTCCACTTT. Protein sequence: CASSLRLGSPLHF.

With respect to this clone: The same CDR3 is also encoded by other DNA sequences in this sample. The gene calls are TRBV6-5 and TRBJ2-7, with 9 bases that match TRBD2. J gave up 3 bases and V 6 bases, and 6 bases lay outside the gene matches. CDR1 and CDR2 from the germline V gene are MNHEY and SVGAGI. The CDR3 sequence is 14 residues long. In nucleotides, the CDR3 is TGTGCCAGCAGATTAGCGGGAGATAGCTACGAGCAGTACTTC. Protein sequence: CASRLAGDSYEQYF.

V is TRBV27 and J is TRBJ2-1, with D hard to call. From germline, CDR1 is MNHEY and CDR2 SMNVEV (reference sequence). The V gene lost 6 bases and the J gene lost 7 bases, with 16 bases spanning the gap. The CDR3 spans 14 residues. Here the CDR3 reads CASSFRQSFNEQFF. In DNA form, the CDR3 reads TGTGCCAGCAGCTTTAGACAATCATTTAATGAGCAGTTCTTC.

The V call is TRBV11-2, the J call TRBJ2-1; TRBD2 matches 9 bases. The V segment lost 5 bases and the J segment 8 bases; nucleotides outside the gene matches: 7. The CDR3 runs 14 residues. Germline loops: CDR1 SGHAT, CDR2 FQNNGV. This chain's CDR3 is CASSKRGAGDEQFF. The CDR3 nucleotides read TGTGCCAGCAGCAAGCGGGGGGCCGGTGATGAGCAGTTCTTC.

The CDR3 bases are TGTGCCAGCAGCCGCCCCGGACAGGGTGCGTATGGCTACACCTTC. Residues: CASSRPGQGAYGYTF. The chain is built from TRBV11-1 and TRBJ1-2; 8 bases fit TRBD1. The CDR3 contains 15 residues. The V gene's germline CDR1 is SGHAT and CDR2 FQDESV (reference sequence). V was clipped by 5 bases and J by 5 bases; unmatched bases: 10.

The CDR3 coding sequence is TGTGCCAGTAGCCGGACTAGCGGGGGCCAGGCTGAGCAGTTCTTC. This sequence encodes CASSRTSGGQAEQFF. The rearrangement uses TRBV19 and TRBJ2-1; TRBD2 agrees at 13 bases. The V segment lost 6 bases and the J segment 9 bases; nucleotides outside the gene matches: 8. This CDR3 has 15 amino acids. Germline lookup yields CDR1 LNHDA and CDR2 SQIVND (reference sequence).

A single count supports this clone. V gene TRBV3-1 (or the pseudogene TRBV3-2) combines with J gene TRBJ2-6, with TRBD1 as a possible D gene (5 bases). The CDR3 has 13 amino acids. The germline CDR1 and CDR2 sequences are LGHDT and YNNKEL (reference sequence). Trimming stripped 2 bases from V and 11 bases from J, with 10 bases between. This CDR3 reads CASSQNLRDVLTF. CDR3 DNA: TGTGCCAGCAGCCAAAATCTCAGGGACGTCCTGACTTTC.

The CDR3 DNA sequence: TGTGCCAGTAGTATCGGAGGGATAGTCGAGCAGTACTTC. It codes for CASSIGGIVEQYF. The chain has TRBV19 and TRBJ2-7; tentative D call: TRBD2 (6 bases). The CDR3 has 13 residues. Germline CDR1 is LNHDA and CDR2 is SQIVND (reference sequence). V shed 3 bases and J shed 6 bases, with 12 bases lying between them. Complete variable domain (other parts from reference TRBV19 and TRBJ2-7): DGGITQSPKYLFRKEGQNVTLSCEQNLNHDAMYWYRQDPGQGLRLIYYSQIVNDFQKGDIAEGYSVSREKKESFPLTVTSAQKNPTAFYLCASSIGGIVEQYFGPGTRLTVT.

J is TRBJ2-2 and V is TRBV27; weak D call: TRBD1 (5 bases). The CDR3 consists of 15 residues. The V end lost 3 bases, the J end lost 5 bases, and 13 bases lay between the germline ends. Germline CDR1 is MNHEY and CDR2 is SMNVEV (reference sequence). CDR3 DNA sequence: TGTGCCAGCAGTTTGACAGTCCTCGGGACCGGGGAGCTGTTTTTT. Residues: CASSLTVLGTGELFF.

In nucleotides, the CDR3 is TGTGCCAGTACGTACCTCGGCGGGGCGAACACTGAAGCTTTCTTT. Its translation: CASTYLGGANTEAFF. This chain joins TRBV19 and TRBJ1-1; TRBD1 might be the D (5 bases). The V end was cut by 7 bases, the J end by 1 base, with 16 bases between. Germline V gene sequence: CDR1 LNHDA, CDR2 SQIVND (reference sequence). The CDR3 has 15 residues.

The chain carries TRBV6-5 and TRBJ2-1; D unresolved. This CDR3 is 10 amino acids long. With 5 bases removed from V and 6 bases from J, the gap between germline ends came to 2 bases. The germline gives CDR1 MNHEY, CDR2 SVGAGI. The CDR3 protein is CASSRNEQFF. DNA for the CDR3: TGTGCCAGCAGTCGCAATGAGCAGTTCTTC.

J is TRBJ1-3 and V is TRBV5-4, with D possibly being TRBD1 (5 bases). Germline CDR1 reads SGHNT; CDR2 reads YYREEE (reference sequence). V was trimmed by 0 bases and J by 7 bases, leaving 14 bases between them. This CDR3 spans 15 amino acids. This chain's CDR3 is CASSLDLGGGNTIYF. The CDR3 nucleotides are TGTGCCAGCAGCTTGGATCTCGGGGGTGGGAACACCATATATTTT.

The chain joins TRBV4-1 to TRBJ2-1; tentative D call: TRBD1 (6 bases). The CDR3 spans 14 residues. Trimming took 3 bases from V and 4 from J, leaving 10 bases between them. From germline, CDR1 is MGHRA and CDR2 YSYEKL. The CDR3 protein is CASSQRTVYNEQFF. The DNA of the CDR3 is TGCGCCAGCAGCCAGAGGACAGTATACAATGAGCAGTTCTTC.